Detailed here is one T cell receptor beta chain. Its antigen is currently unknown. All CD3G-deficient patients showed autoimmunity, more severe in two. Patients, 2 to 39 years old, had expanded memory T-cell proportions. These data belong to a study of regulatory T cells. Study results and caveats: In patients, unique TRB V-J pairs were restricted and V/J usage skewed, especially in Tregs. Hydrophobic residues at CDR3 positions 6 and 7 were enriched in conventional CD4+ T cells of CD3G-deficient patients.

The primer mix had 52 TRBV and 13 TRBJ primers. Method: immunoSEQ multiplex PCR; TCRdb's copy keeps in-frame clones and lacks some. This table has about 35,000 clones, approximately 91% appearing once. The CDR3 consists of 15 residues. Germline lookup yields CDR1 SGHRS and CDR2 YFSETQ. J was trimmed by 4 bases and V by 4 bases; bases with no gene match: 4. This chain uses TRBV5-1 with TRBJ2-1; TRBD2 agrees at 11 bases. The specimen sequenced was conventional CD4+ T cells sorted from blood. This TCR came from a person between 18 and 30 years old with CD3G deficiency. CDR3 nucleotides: TGCGCCAGCAGCATGGGACTAGCGGTTTACAATGAGCAGTTCTTC. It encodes CASSMGLAVYNEQFF.